The 9 T cell receptor beta chains given below trace back to one sample, sequenced in a study of CD8+CD57+ T cells in acquired aplastic anemia. For CDR3 and TCR beta VDJ profiling, genomic DNA was the template used. TCRdb independently ran MiXCR on the reads; one entry per CDR3 protein. There are about 470,000 distinct CDR3 sequences in the sample; roughly a third occur only once, and roughly 0.89% lies in the top ten. It was patients with CD8+CD57+ cell expansion by flow cytometry who were chosen for sequencing. Sequencing used sorted CD4+, CD8+, or CD8+CD57+ T cells (not recorded which) from PBMCs. These TCRs come from a human donor with aplastic anemia.

This clonotype was observed a handful of times. The V gene is TRBV4-2, the J gene TRBJ2-1; D is unclear. CDR1 is LGHNA and CDR2 is YNFKEQ in the germline V gene. This CDR3 spans 12 amino acids. Trimming took off 3 bases at V and 6 bases at J, with 6 bases between the two ends. The CDR3 region is CASSQSVNEQFF. The CDR3, as DNA: TGTGCCAGCAGCCAGAGCGTCAATGAGCAGTTCTTC.

This clonotype was counted many times. The rearrangement links TRBV7-2 to TRBJ2-7; D uncertain. This CDR3 is 14 amino acids long. Germline V gives CDR1 SGHTA, CDR2 FQGNSA. The V end lost 2 bases, the J end lost 2 bases, and 10 bases lay between the germline ends. CDR3 nucleotides: TGTGCCAGCAGCTTAACGGCGCCTCCCTACGAGCAGTACTTC. Its translation is CASSLTAPPYEQYF. The whole variable domain, remainder taken from reference TRBV7-2 and TRBJ2-7, is GAGVSQSPSNKVTEKGKDVELRCDPISGHTALYWYRQSLGQGLEFLIYFQGNSAPDKSGLPSDRFSAERTGGSVSTLTIQRTQQEDSAVYLCASSLTAPPYEQYFGPGTRLTVT.

At least ten counts were recorded for this clonotype. The V and J genes are TRBV2 and TRBJ1-2; D is unclear. The ends were cut back, 1 base at V and 6 bases at J, with 6 bases in the middle. The germline gives CDR1 SNHLY, CDR2 FYNNEI. CDR3 size: 12 residues. In DNA form, the CDR3 reads TGTGCCAGCAGTGAAGTCCCCAATGGCTACACCTTC. Its translation is CASSEVPNGYTF.

V and J are TRBV6-2 or TRBV6-3 and TRBJ2-2; TRBD2 matches at 7 bases. The CDR3 extends over 15 amino acids. Unmatched junction bases numbered 1, after V lost 3 bases and J lost 0 bases. Germline V gives CDR1 MNHEY, CDR2 SVGEGT. The CDR3 coding sequence is TGTGCCAGCAGTTATCTAGCGGCGAACACCGGGGAGCTGTTTTTT. Translated, it gives CASSYLAANTGELFF.

This chain links TRBV6-5 with TRBJ2-5, with 12 bases fitting TRBD2. CDR1 is MNHEY and CDR2 is SVGAGI in the germline V gene. Trimming removed 0 bases from V and 7 bases from J; junction bases left unmatched: 6. This CDR3 spans 16 amino acids. CDR3 residues: CASSYSASGGVGTQYF. The CDR3, as DNA: TGTGCCAGCAGTTACTCGGCTAGCGGGGGGGTAGGGACCCAGTACTTC.

At least ten counts were recorded for this clonotype. The V gene is TRBV15, the J gene TRBJ2-3; D unresolved. Germline loops: CDR1 LNHNV, CDR2 YYDKDF (reference sequence). CDR3 length: 13 residues. V gave up 4 bases and J gave up 2 bases, with 7 bases separating them. The CDR3 protein is CATSIQNTDTQYF. CDR3 sequence (DNA): TGTGCCACCAGCATTCAGAACACAGATACGCAGTATTTT.

The CDR3 DNA is TGTGCCAGCTCATTACCAGGGGGAATCAATCAGCCCCAGCATTTT. Its translation: CASSLPGGINQPQHF. J is TRBJ1-5 and V is TRBV2, with 7 bases aligning to TRBD1. After removal of 8 bases from V and 3 bases from J, the junction contained 10 bases not matched to a gene. CDR1 is SNHLY, CDR2 FYNNEI, per germline. There are 15 residues in the CDR3.

This clonotype appeared many times. The chain uses TRBV9 and TRBJ2-7, with 12 bases identical to TRBD2. The trim removed 3 bases at V and 3 bases at J, leaving 7 bases unmatched. The CDR3 length is 16 residues. Germline-derived CDR1 and CDR2 are SGDLS and YYNGEE. The CDR3 loop is CASSASGRARFYEQYF. CDR3 DNA sequence: TGTGCCAGCAGCGCTAGCGGGAGGGCTCGCTTCTACGAGCAGTACTTC.

This clonotype was seen a handful of times. This chain uses TRBV12-3 or TRBV12-4 with TRBJ1-3; possible D gene TRBD1, 5 bases. The CDR3 is 14 residues long. Trimming took off 8 bases at V and 3 bases at J, with 14 bases between the two ends. The CDR3 sequence: CASYPAGFGNTIYF. CDR3 bases: TGTGCCAGCTACCCGGCAGGGTTTGGAAACACCATATATTTT.